This T cell receptor beta chain was identified in a study of T cell responses to AZD1222 COVID-19 vaccine. Trimming shortened V by 0 bases and J by 2 bases, and 17 bases separated the two germline ends. There are 17 residues in the CDR3. Germline V lookup: CDR1 SGDLS, CDR2 YYNGEE. Some clones are missing from TCRdb's copy, which holds only in-frame ones; the method was immunoSEQ multiplex PCR. The top ten hold about 27% of the sample, which has 130,000 or so clones, 75% to 85% seen once. The specimen comprised peripheral blood, sampled 28 days after the second AZD1222 dose. The chain carries TRBV9 and TRBJ1-2; tentatively, D is TRBD1 (6 bases). The TCR was taken from an adult who received the AZD1222 COVID-19 vaccine. The CDR3 region is CASSVGSGTPLNYGYTF. Here the CDR3 DNA reads TGTGCCAGCAGCGTAGGATCCGGGACACCTCTCAACTATGGCTACACCTTC.